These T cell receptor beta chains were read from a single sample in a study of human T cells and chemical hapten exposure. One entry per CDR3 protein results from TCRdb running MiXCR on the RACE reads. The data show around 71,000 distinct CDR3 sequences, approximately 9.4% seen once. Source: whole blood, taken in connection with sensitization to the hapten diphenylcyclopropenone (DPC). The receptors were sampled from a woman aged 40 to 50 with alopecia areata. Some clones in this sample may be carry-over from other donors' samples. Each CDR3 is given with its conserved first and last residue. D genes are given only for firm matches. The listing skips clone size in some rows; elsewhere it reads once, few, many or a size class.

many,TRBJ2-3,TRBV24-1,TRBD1,TGTGCCACCAGTGAAATCGACAGGGACGCGGATACGCAGTATTTT,CATSEIDRDADTQYF
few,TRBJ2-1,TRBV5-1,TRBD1,TGCGCCAGCAGCTTCCGGGACAGCCAACTCAATGAGCAGTTCTTC,CASSFRDSQLNEQFF
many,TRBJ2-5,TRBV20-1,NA,TGCAGTGCTAGGGGGGGGCTAGGAGAGACCCAGTACTTC,CSARGGLGETQYF
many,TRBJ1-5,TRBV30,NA,TGTGCCTGGAGCAAAGACAGGATCAATCAGCCCCAGCATTTT,CAWSKDRINQPQHF
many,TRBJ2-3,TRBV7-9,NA,TGTGCCAGCGTACAAAGATCTATGATGCGGACAGATACGCAGTATTTT,CASVQRSMMRTDTQYF
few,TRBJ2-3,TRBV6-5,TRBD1,TGTGCCAGCAGTTACCCGCCGGGACAGGGGACAGATACGCAGTATTTT,CASSYPPGQGTDTQYF
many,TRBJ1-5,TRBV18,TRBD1,TGTGCCAGCTCACCCCGGGACAGCAATCACCCCCAGCATTTT,CASSPRDSNHPQHF
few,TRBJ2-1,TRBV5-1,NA,TGCGCCAGCAGCTTAGGTGCAGCGATTTACAATGAGCAGTTCTTC,CASSLGAAIYNEQFF
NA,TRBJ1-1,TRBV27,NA,TGTGCCAGCAGTATAGCCGGGGCGAACACTGAAGCTTTCTTT,CASSIAGANTEAFF
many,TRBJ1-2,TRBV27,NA,TGTGCCAGCAGTTTATCGGGGACTTATGGCTACACCTTC,CASSLSGTYGYTF
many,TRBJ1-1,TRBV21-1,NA,TGTGCCAGCAGCACCTGCTACCGACAGAATACAATCACTGAAGCTTTCTTT,CASSTCYRQNTITEAFF
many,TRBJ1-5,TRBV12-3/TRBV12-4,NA,TGTGCCAGCAGCGGAGCCATAGGAGGTGGACAGCCCCAGCATTTT,CASSGAIGGGQPQHF
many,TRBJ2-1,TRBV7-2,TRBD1,TGTGCCAGCAGCGCAGGGACAGGGGGCGCCTACAATGAGCAGTTCTTC,CASSAGTGGAYNEQFF
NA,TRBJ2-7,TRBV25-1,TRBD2,TGTGCCAGCAGTGAATGGATAGCGGGGGCCTACGAGCAGTACTTC,CASSEWIAGAYEQYF
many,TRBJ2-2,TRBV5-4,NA,TGTGCCAGCACTCCGCCGGGCGGGGAGCTGTTTTTT,CASTPPGGELFF
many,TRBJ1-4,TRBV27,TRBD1,TGTGCCAGCAGTTCCTTCCCGGGACAGGCTCCTGAAAAACTGTTTTTT,CASSSFPGQAPEKLFF
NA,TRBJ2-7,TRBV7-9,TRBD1,TGTGCCAGCAGCCAGAGGGGACAGTCACTTGACGAGCAGTACTTC,CASSQRGQSLDEQYF
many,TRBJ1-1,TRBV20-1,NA,TGCAGACAAGACCGGGACACTGTGAACACTGAAGCTTTCTTT,CRQDRDTVNTEAFF
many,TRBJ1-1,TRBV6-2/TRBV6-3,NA,TGTGCCAGCAGCCTGGAAAGTTGGAGAACTGAAGCTTTCTTT,CASSLESWRTEAFF
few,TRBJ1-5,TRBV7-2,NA,TGTGCCAGCAGGGTTTCAGCCGGTGTTCAGCCCCAGCATTTT,CASRVSAGVQPQHF
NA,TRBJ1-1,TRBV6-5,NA,TGTGCCAGCAGTTACTCGAATGTGGGAACTGAAGCTTTCTTT,CASSYSNVGTEAFF
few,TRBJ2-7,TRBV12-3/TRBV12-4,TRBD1,TGTGCCAGCAGGCGACAGGGGCGGTCCTACGAGCAGTACTTC,CASRRQGRSYEQYF
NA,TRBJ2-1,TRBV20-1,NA,TGCAGTGCTAGGGGTTTGAATGAGCAGTTCTTC,CSARGLNEQFF
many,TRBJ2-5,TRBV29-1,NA,TGCAGCGTTGGTCTAGTCCAAGAGACCCAGTACTTC,CSVGLVQETQYF
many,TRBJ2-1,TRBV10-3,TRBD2,TGTGCCATCAGTTCTAGCGGGGGGGACTCCTACAATGAGCAGTTCTTC,CAISSSGGDSYNEQFF
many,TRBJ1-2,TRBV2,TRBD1,TGTGCCAGCAGTGAGTGGGGAGACAGGGGATTCGTCGACTATGGCTACACCTTC,CASSEWGDRGFVDYGYTF
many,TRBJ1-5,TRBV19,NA,TGTGCCAGTAGGTACAGGGCTAATAGCAATCAGCCCCAGCATTTT,CASRYRANSNQPQHF
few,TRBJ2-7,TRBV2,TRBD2,TGTGCCAGCATTCCGTCCCTACTAGCGGGGGGGCCTTTCAGATTTCTGGAGCAGTACTTC,CASIPSLLAGGPFRFLEQYF
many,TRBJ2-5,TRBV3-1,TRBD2,TGTGCCAGCAGCCAGGGACTAGCGGGGGGGCAAGAGACCCAGTACTTC,CASSQGLAGGQETQYF
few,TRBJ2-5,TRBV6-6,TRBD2,TGTGCCAGCAGTTACGTGACTAGCCGGGGACAAGAGACCCAGTACTTC,CASSYVTSRGQETQYF
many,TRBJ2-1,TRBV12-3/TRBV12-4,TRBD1,TGTGCCAGCAGTCTCACCGGGACAGGCTCCATTTACAATGAGCAGTTCTTC,CASSLTGTGSIYNEQFF
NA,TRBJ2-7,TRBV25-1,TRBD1,TGTGCCAGCAGTGAGCGGACAGGACAGGATAGCCCCTCCTACGAGCAGTACTTC,CASSERTGQDSPSYEQYF
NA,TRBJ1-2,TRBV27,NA,TGTGCCAGCCGGGAACGTGGGGGATCTAACTATGGCTACACCTTC,CASRERGGSNYGYTF
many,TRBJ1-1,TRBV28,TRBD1,TGTGCCAGCAGCCGGGCCCTGGGACAGCTGAACACTGAAGCTTTCTTT,CASSRALGQLNTEAFF